What follows are 12 T cell receptor beta chains derived from one specimen sequenced in a study of cytomegalovirus exposure and HLA in healthy donors (TCRdb year 2017). Library preparation used the immunoSEQ multiplex PCR assay. A mixture of 60 forward primers for TCR Vbeta segments and 13 reverse primers for TCR Jbeta segments was used in the multiplex PCR. In TCRdb, the immuneACCESS table is reduced to in-frame sequences with V and J assigned. These tables do not hold every clone; where another copy was compared, an unresolved V gene accounts for under half, and the others remain unexplained. The sample profile shows roughly 150,000 clones; roughly 75% of them were found once. Under 1.5% of the sample lies in the top ten. Sequenced sample: PBMCs. Receptors were obtained from a man aged 18 to 30 in good health and CMV-seronegative.

The chain has TRBV5-1 and TRBJ1-3; maybe TRBD1 (6 bases). Per germline, CDR1 SGHRS and CDR2 YFSETQ. V was trimmed by 3 bases and J by 8 bases, leaving 21 bases between them. This CDR3 has 16 amino acids. CDR3 region: CASSSTLQGFGDTIYF. In DNA form, the CDR3 reads TGCGCCAGCAGCTCGACACTACAGGGTTTCGGAGACACCATATATTTT.

This clone was counted a single time. The V call is TRBV29-1, the J call TRBJ2-1, with 10 bases identical to TRBD2. CDR1 is SQVTM and CDR2 is ANQGSEA in the germline V gene. The CDR3 loop spans 13 amino acids. V shed 5 bases and J 7 bases; nucleotides not matched to a gene: 5. CDR3 sequence (DNA): TGCAGCGTTACCGGGACTAGCGCAAATGAGCAGTTCTTC. Amino acids: CSVTGTSANEQFF.

This clone showed up just once. The V gene is TRBV5-4, the J gene TRBJ2-1; the match to TRBD1 covers 8 bases. Germline-derived CDR1 and CDR2 are SGHNT and YYREEE (reference sequence). With 5 bases clipped from V and 2 bases from J, the junction kept 6 bases outside the gene matches. There are 15 residues in the CDR3. The DNA for the CDR3 is TGTGCCAGCAGGACCGACAGGGGTCCCTACAATGAGCAGTTCTTC. Protein sequence: CASRTDRGPYNEQFF.

The chain carries TRBV7-9 and TRBJ2-7, with D possibly being TRBD2 (6 bases). Germline V CDR1 and CDR2: SEHNR, FQNEAQ (reference sequence). The CDR3 is 15 amino acids. With 1 base removed from V and 3 bases from J, the gap between germline ends came to 13 bases. In DNA form, the CDR3 reads TGTGCCAGCAGCTTAGTGACGGGAGAGAACTACGAGCAGTACTTC. It translates to CASSLVTGENYEQYF.

The chain uses TRBV29-1 and TRBJ2-7; D gene uncertain. CDR1 SQVTM and CDR2 ANQGSEA come from the germline V gene. With 4 bases removed from V and 0 bases from J, the gap between germline ends came to 7 bases. The CDR3 contains 12 residues. This CDR3 reads CSVGEASYEQYF. The CDR3 nucleotides are TGCAGCGTTGGCGAGGCCTCCTACGAGCAGTACTTC.

The chain links TRBV2 to TRBJ1-5; D might be TRBD1 (6 bases). The CDR3 covers 15 residues. With 6 bases removed from V and 2 bases from J, the gap between germline ends came to 14 bases. Germline lookup yields CDR1 SNHLY and CDR2 FYNNEI. The CDR3 is CASRPQGAGNQPQHF. CDR3 bases: TGTGCCAGCAGGCCACAGGGCGCGGGCAATCAGCCCCAGCATTTT.

The chain employs TRBV2 and TRBJ2-4; 8 bases are shared with TRBD1. CDR1 is SNHLY and CDR2 is FYNNEI in the germline V gene. With V trimmed by 0 bases and J by 8 bases, 9 bases remained unmatched. The CDR3 totals 16 residues. The CDR3 nucleotides read TGTGCCAGCAGTGAAGCGCTAGGGCAGGGGGCGTACATTCAGTACTTC. It translates to CASSEALGQGAYIQYF.

This rearrangement joins TRBV5-1 to TRBJ2-5, with 9 bases that match TRBD2. The V gene end was trimmed by 5 bases and the J gene end by 6 bases; junction bases not matched to a gene: 11. CDR3 size: 15 residues. From germline, CDR1 is SGHRS and CDR2 YFSETQ. The CDR3 sequence is CASSLGGTSRQTQYF. The DNA of the CDR3 is TGCGCCAGCAGTCTGGGCGGGACTAGCCGGCAGACCCAGTACTTC.

The rearrangement links TRBV27 to TRBJ2-3; TRBD2 matches at 12 bases. CDR3 length equals 16 residues. V lost 5 bases, J lost 7 bases, and 10 bases stayed unmatched. Germline V gene sequence: CDR1 MNHEY, CDR2 SMNVEV (reference sequence). CDR3 sequence reads: CASSPTSGSSGYTQYF. The DNA of the CDR3 is TGTGCCAGCAGTCCGACTAGCGGGAGTTCGGGTTATACGCAGTATTTT.

The V and J genes are TRBV9 and TRBJ1-1; tentatively, D is TRBD1 (5 bases). Trimming cost V 4 bases and J 10 bases, with 14 bases left between them. The germline V gene has CDR1 SGDLS and CDR2 YYNGEE. This CDR3 has 12 amino acids. CDR3 protein: CASSNRTRAAFF. CDR3 sequence (DNA): TGTGCCAGCAGCAACCGAACCAGGGCAGCTTTCTTT.

In the case of this clone: This sample also contains other DNA sequences that code for the same CDR3. This chain connects TRBV7-9 to TRBJ1-3; TRBD1 might be the D (5 bases). The CDR3 is made up of 14 amino acids. Trimming took 3 bases from V and 4 from J, leaving 10 bases between them. Per germline, CDR1 SEHNR and CDR2 FQNEAQ (reference sequence). CDR3 amino acids: CASSFGTEGNTIYF. The CDR3 region has the DNA TGTGCCAGCAGCTTCGGGACTGAGGGAAACACCATATATTTT.

The CDR3 loop reads CATSRRGGTDTQYF. The CDR3 nucleotides are TGTGCCACCAGCAGGCGCGGAGGCACAGATACGCAGTATTTT. This rearrangement joins TRBV15 to TRBJ2-3; D ambiguous. The V end lost 3 bases, the J end lost 1 base, and 8 bases lay between the germline ends. Germline CDR1 is LNHNV and CDR2 is YYDKDF (reference sequence). This CDR3 has 14 residues.